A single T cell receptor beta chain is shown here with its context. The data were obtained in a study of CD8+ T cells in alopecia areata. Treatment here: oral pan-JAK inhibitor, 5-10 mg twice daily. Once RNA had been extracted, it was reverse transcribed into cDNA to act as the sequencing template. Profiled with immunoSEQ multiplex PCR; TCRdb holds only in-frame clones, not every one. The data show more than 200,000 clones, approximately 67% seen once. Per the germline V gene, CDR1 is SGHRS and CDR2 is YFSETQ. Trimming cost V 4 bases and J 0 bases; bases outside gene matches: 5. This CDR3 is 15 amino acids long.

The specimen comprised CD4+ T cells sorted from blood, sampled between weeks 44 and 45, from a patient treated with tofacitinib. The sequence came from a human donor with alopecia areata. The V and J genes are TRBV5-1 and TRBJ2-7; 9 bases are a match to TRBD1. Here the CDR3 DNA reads TGCGCCAGCAGCATCGGACAGGGGCCCTCCTACGAGCAGTACTTC. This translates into CASSIGQGPSYEQYF.